One sample yielded the 24 T cell receptor beta chains listed below, sequenced in a study of T cell responses to AZD1222 COVID-19 vaccine. Only in-frame clones appear in the TCRdb table, and some are missing; sequencing was by immunoSEQ multiplex PCR. The table has around 110,000 clones, about 80% seen once. This sample comprised peripheral blood, obtained on day 0 of AZD1222 vaccination. These TCRs come from an adult in good health.

The chain recombines TRBV10-3 with TRBJ1-2; 7 bases are a match to TRBD1. The J segment lost 5 bases and the V segment lost 10 bases, leaving 16 bases of the junction unmatched. The V gene's germline CDR1 is ENHRY and CDR2 SYGVKD. The CDR3 is 15 amino acids. The CDR3, as DNA: TGTGCCACCCGGGACAGCGTACGGGCCCTTTATGGCTACACCTTC. Protein product: CATRDSVRALYGYTF.

This chain joins TRBV19 and TRBJ1-6; weak D call: TRBD1 (5 bases). Germline values: CDR1 LNHDA, CDR2 SQIVND (reference sequence). The CDR3 runs 17 residues. Trimming shortened V by 4 bases and J by 7 bases, and 20 bases separated the two germline ends. In DNA form, the CDR3 reads TGTGCCAGTAGTACGGAGGGGTATCCCGAGTGGAATTCACCCCTCCACTTT. It encodes CASSTEGYPEWNSPLHF.

The rearrangement uses TRBV27 and TRBJ1-3; D unresolved. Deletions cut 4 bases from V and 0 bases from J, with 7 bases between. CDR1 is MNHEY and CDR2 is SMNVEV in the germline V gene (reference sequence). The length of the CDR3 is 14 residues. As DNA, the CDR3 is TGTGCCAGCAGTTCCCTCGGCTCTGGAAACACCATATATTTT. This sequence encodes CASSSLGSGNTIYF.

The rearrangement uses TRBV4-3 and TRBJ2-1; D call uncertain. The CDR3 extends over 14 amino acids. V was trimmed by 1 base and J by 5 bases, leaving 9 bases between them. From germline, CDR1 is LGHNA and CDR2 YSLEER. The CDR3 bases are TGCGCCAGCAGCCAAGGTCTAAGGGACAATGAGCAGTTCTTC. Translated: CASSQGLRDNEQFF.

The rearrangement links TRBV24-1 to TRBJ2-2, with TRBD2 matching 7 bases. This CDR3 region has 16 residues. Germline values: CDR1 KGHDR, CDR2 SFDVKD. Trimming took 4 bases from V and 3 from J; bases not matched to a gene: 7. The CDR3 bases are TGTGCCACCAGTGACCCCGGGGCGGGGGACACCGGGGAGCTGTTTTTT. This translates into CATSDPGAGDTGELFF.

The chain recombines TRBV7-3 with TRBJ1-5; no definite D call. V was clipped by 3 bases and J by 7 bases, with 10 bases between them. Germline assignment: CDR1 SGHTA and CDR2 FQGTGA. This CDR3 has 13 amino acids. The CDR3 spells CASSFRSGQPQHF. The CDR3 bases are TGTGCCAGCAGCTTTAGGTCGGGACAGCCCCAGCATTTT.

J is TRBJ1-2 and V is TRBV18, with no clear D. The CDR3 has 14 amino acids. V dropped 2 bases and J dropped 4 bases, with 11 bases sitting between them. Germline CDR1 and CDR2: KGHSH and LQKENI. The CDR3 sequence is CASSPEVGSYGYTF. The CDR3 DNA follows: TGTGCCAGCTCACCAGAGGTGGGCAGCTATGGCTACACCTTC.

The V and J genes are TRBV28 and TRBJ1-5; 7 bases line up with TRBD1. V shed 6 bases and J 6 bases; nucleotides not matched to a gene: 8. The V gene's germline CDR1 is MDHEN and CDR2 SYDVKM. The CDR3 length is 14 residues. The CDR3 sequence: CASRRDREVQPQHF. DNA of the CDR3: TGTGCCAGCAGACGAGACAGGGAGGTTCAGCCCCAGCATTTT.

V is TRBV7-2 and J is TRBJ2-1, with D unclear. The CDR3 sequence is 14 residues long. Trimming cost V 5 bases and J 3 bases, with 11 bases left between them. Germline CDR1 and CDR2: SGHTA and FQGNSA. CDR3 nucleotide sequence: TGTGCCAGCAGCGAGACCGGAAACTACAATGAGCAGTTCTTC. This codes for CASSETGNYNEQFF.

This chain links TRBV28 with TRBJ1-2, with D possibly matching TRBD1 (6 bases). V lost 4 bases and J lost 7, with 19 bases in between. Germline V CDR1 and CDR2: MDHEN, SYDVKM. The CDR3 spans 15 residues. This chain's CDR3 is CASSSPGHGKGGYTF. The CDR3 DNA is TGTGCCAGCAGTTCCCCGGGACACGGAAAAGGTGGCTACACCTTC.

The chain employs TRBV19 and TRBJ1-2; 7 bases are shared with TRBD1. The J segment lost 5 bases and the V segment lost 2 bases, leaving 8 bases of the junction unmatched. In germline, CDR1 is LNHDA, CDR2 SQIVND (reference sequence). This CDR3 region has 15 residues. The CDR3 bases are TGTGCCAGTAGTATAACCGGACAGGAACCATATGGCTACACCTTC. The encoded protein is CASSITGQEPYGYTF.

J is TRBJ1-4 and V is TRBV27; D is perhaps TRBD1 (6 bases). Germline lookup yields CDR1 MNHEY and CDR2 SMNVEV (reference sequence). V was pared by 6 bases and J by 8 bases, with 19 bases between. The CDR3 is made up of 15 amino acids. The CDR3 DNA sequence: TGTGCCAGCAGAGAGGGGGGGAGCGGTAGAGAAAAACTGTTTTTT. As protein: CASREGGSGREKLFF.

The chain combines TRBV6-5 with TRBJ2-3, with D uncertain. Trimming pared 4 bases from V and 1 base from J, leaving 9 bases between. The CDR3 extends over 14 amino acids. Germline lookup yields CDR1 MNHEY and CDR2 SVGAGI. DNA of the CDR3: TGTGCCAGCAGTTCCAATATGGGCACAGATACGCAGTATTTT. Encoded protein: CASSSNMGTDTQYF.

The gene calls are TRBV6-5 and TRBJ2-5; D may be TRBD1 or TRBD2 (6 bases each). V was shortened by 5 bases and J by 5 bases, with 12 bases between the two germline ends. The CDR3 consists of 13 residues. In germline, CDR1 is MNHEY, CDR2 SVGAGI. As DNA, the CDR3 is TGTGCCAGCAGTAGGGGGGTGCGGGAGACCCAGTACTTC. This translates into CASSRGVRETQYF.

This clone was found a few times. The rearrangement links TRBV28 to TRBJ1-3, with no clear D. V lost 3 bases, J lost 6 bases, and 24 bases lay in between. Looked up from germline, CDR1 is MDHEN and CDR2 is SYDVKM. The CDR3 has 18 amino acids. CDR3 sequence: CASSFLFAGLGNLNTIYF. The CDR3 DNA reads TGTGCCAGCAGTTTTCTTTTTGCGGGCCTGGGTAATTTAAACACCATATATTTT.

This clone was observed a handful of times. The genes are TRBV5-1 and TRBJ1-1; unclear D gene. Trimming took 5 bases from V and 2 from J, leaving 16 bases between them. Germline V CDR1 and CDR2: SGHRS, YFSETQ. This CDR3 is built from 15 residues. The CDR3 protein is CASRTLTGGNTEAFF. The CDR3 DNA is TGCGCCAGCAGAACCTTGACGGGAGGAAACACTGAAGCTTTCTTT. Variable domain in full (rest from reference TRBV5-1 and TRBJ1-1): KAGVTQTPRYLIKTRGQQVTLSCSPISGHRSVSWYQQTPGQGLQFLFEYFSETQRNKGNFPGRFSGRQFSNSRSEMNVSTLELGDSALYLCASRTLTGGNTEAFFGQGTRLTVV.

The chain recombines TRBV4-1 with TRBJ2-1, with 11 bases fitting TRBD2. V lost 2 bases and J lost 4; bases outside the gene matches: 13. The CDR3 runs to 19 residues. Per the germline V gene, CDR1 is MGHRA and CDR2 is YSYEKL. The CDR3 is CASSQRGEDTSGRYNEQFF. For the CDR3, the DNA is TGCGCCAGCAGCCAAAGGGGGGAAGATACTAGCGGGAGATACAATGAGCAGTTCTTC.

This chain joins TRBV3-1 (or the pseudogene TRBV3-2) and TRBJ2-6; D unresolved. V lost 1 base, J lost 0 bases, and 19 bases lay in between. There are 20 residues in the CDR3. Germline CDR1 reads LGHDT; CDR2 reads YNNKEL (reference sequence). The chain's CDR3 is CASSQGFGGSISSGANVLTF. The CDR3 DNA is TGTGCCAGCAGCCAAGGGTTCGGCGGTAGCATAAGCTCTGGGGCCAACGTCCTGACTTTC.

V gene TRBV5-6 combines with J gene TRBJ2-7, with D unclear. V shed 4 bases and J shed 3 bases, with 8 bases lying between them. The CDR3 consists of 12 residues. Germline V gene data show CDR1 as SGHDT and CDR2 as YYEEEE. The CDR3 DNA follows: TGTGCCAGCAGCCTGTACAGCTACGAGCAGTACTTC. This encodes CASSLYSYEQYF.

V usage is TRBV6-5 and J usage is TRBJ1-5, with D possibly TRBD1 on 5 matching bases. Per germline, CDR1 MNHEY and CDR2 SVGAGI. Trimming cost V 2 bases and J 3 bases, with 14 bases left between them. The length of the CDR3 is 16 residues. CDR3 nucleotide sequence: TGTGCCAGCAGTTACCGGTTCGGGGCAGACAATCAGCCCCAGCATTTT. Translation gives CASSYRFGADNQPQHF.

The genes are TRBV9 and TRBJ2-2; no definite D call. In germline, CDR1 is SGDLS, CDR2 YYNGEE. This CDR3 is 15 amino acids long. Trimming left V 0 bases short and J 5 bases short, with 11 bases between. The CDR3 DNA follows: TGTGCCAGCAGCGTAGGGCAGACCGAGACCGGGGAGCTGTTTTTT. This encodes CASSVGQTETGELFF.

The chain carries TRBV5-5 and TRBJ2-3, with 10 bases aligning to TRBD1. Germline CDR1 SGHKS, CDR2 YYEKEE (reference sequence). This CDR3 spans 16 amino acids. J gave up 4 bases and V 5 bases, and 10 bases lay outside the gene matches. CDR3 in DNA: TGTGCCAGCAGTCCGCCCGGGACAGGGGCCTCAGATACGCAGTATTTT. Translation gives CASSPPGTGASDTQYF.

The chain links TRBV6-5 to TRBJ1-1; TRBD1 matches 7 bases. CDR3 length: 13 residues. The ends lost 7 bases at V and 11 bases at J; junction bases unmatched: 13. Germline CDR1 MNHEY, CDR2 SVGAGI. CDR3 region: CASTSPGGTLAFF. The CDR3 region has the DNA TGTGCCAGCACTTCTCCAGGGGGGACCTTGGCTTTCTTT.

The genes are TRBV13 and TRBJ2-5; D may correspond to TRBD1 or TRBD2 (5 bases each). The CDR3 is 14 residues long. V was cut by 5 bases and J by 5 bases, with 15 bases left in between. CDR1 and CDR2 from the germline V gene are PRHDT and FYEKMQ (reference sequence). This CDR3 is CASSPGPRRETQYF. The CDR3 region has the DNA TGTGCCAGCAGCCCGGGACCGCGTAGGGAGACCCAGTACTTC.